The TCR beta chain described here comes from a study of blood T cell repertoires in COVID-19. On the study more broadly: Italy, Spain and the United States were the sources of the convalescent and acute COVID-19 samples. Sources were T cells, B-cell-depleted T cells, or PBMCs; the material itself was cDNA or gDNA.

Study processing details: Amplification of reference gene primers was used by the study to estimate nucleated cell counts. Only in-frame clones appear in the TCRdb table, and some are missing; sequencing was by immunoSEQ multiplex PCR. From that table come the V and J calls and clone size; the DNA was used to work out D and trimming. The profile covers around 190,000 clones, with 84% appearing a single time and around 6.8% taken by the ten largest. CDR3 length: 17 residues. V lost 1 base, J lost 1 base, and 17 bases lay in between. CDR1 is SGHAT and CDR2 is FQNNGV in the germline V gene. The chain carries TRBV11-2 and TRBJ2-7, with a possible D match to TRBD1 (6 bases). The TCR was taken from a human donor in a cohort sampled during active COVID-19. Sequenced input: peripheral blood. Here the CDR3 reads CASSLVGDRLSSYEQYF. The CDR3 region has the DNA TGTGCCAGCAGCTTAGTAGGTGACAGGCTCTCATCCTACGAGCAGTACTTC.